One and the same sample provided the 14 T cell receptor beta chains below, sequenced in a study of T cell responses to AZD1222 COVID-19 vaccine. Sequenced by immunoSEQ multiplex PCR; TCRdb stores in-frame clones only, minus some. The data contain 100,000 to 120,000 clones, around 88% of them singletons. The material sequenced was peripheral blood, taken 28 days after the second AZD1222 dose. Every receptor here comes from an adult who received the AZD1222 COVID-19 vaccine.

This clone was counted a few times. The chain links TRBV4-1 to TRBJ1-1; 9 nucleotides agree with TRBD1. The V gene's germline CDR1 is MGHRA and CDR2 YSYEKL. This CDR3 has 17 residues. V lost 0 bases to trimming and J lost 5 bases; unmatched junction nucleotides: 10. The chain's CDR3 is CASSQDEIQGARTEAFF. Written as DNA, the CDR3 is TGCGCCAGCAGCCAAGATGAAATACAGGGGGCGAGGACTGAAGCTTTCTTT.

The chain carries TRBV18 and TRBJ1-2, with 10 bases matching TRBD1. Trimming at V came to 6 bases and at J to 8 bases, leaving 12 bases not matched to a gene. The CDR3 sequence is 15 residues long. Germline CDR1 reads KGHSH; CDR2 reads LQKENI. The CDR3 here is CASSQQRTGGEGYTF. The CDR3 bases are TGTGCCAGCTCGCAACAGAGGACAGGGGGTGAGGGCTACACCTTC.

The chain combines TRBV28 with TRBJ2-7, with 7 bases aligning to TRBD1. The CDR3 runs to 15 residues. J lost 0 bases, V lost 6 bases, and 8 bases had no gene match. Germline V gene sequence: CDR1 MDHEN, CDR2 SYDVKM. As DNA, the CDR3 is TGTGCCAGCAGAGGACAGGAGAGGGGCTCCTACGAGCAGTACTTC. Its protein is CASRGQERGSYEQYF.

The chain employs TRBV5-1 and TRBJ2-5; TRBD1 agrees at 10 bases. CDR3 length equals 16 residues. Losses at the gene ends were 4 bases for V and 5 bases for J; bases not matched to a gene: 11. Germline CDR1 is SGHRS and CDR2 is YFSETQ. CDR3 residues: CASSATAGTGVETQYF. The CDR3 bases are TGCGCCAGCAGCGCTACAGCCGGGACAGGGGTTGAGACCCAGTACTTC.

The J gene is TRBJ2-1, the V gene TRBV4-3, with 13 bases lining up with TRBD2. The CDR3 totals 19 residues. V shed 0 bases, J shed 3 bases, and the junction held 8 bases outside the gene matches. Germline CDR1 and CDR2: LGHNA and YSLEER. The CDR3 region has the DNA TGCGCCAGCAGCCAAGACCCTACTAGCGGGGGGGGCAACTACAATGAGCAGTTCTTC. It specifies CASSQDPTSGGGNYNEQFF.

This chain links TRBV29-1 with TRBJ1-5; maybe TRBD1 (5 bases). Germline lookup yields CDR1 SQVTM and CDR2 ANQGSEA. V lost 5 bases and J lost 3, with 11 bases in between. This CDR3 is 13 amino acids long. For the CDR3, the DNA is TGCAGCGTTTGGGGAGGGGCCAATCAGCCCCAGCATTTT. It codes for CSVWGGANQPQHF.

The genes are TRBV20-1 and TRBJ1-1; D remains ambiguous. CDR1 DFQATT and CDR2 SNEGSKA come from the germline V gene (reference sequence). The CDR3 sequence is 11 residues long. Trimming pared 2 bases from V and 4 bases from J, leaving 5 bases between. CDR3 DNA sequence: TGCAGTGCTAGAAGAAGCACTGAAGCTTTCTTT. Translation gives CSARRSTEAFF.

The chain has TRBV6-2 or TRBV6-3 and TRBJ1-5; perhaps TRBD1 as D (5 bases). Trimming cost V 3 bases and J 2 bases, with 14 bases left between them. The CDR3 is 16 amino acids. The germline CDR1 and CDR2 sequences are MNHEY and SVGEGT. Here the CDR3 reads CASSYYFQGGNQPQHF. For the CDR3, the DNA is TGTGCCAGCAGTTATTACTTCCAGGGCGGCAATCAGCCCCAGCATTTT.

The chain is built from TRBV7-6 and TRBJ2-7, with 7 bases matching TRBD2. The junction had 0 bases not matched to a gene; V was cut back by 0 bases and J by 4 bases. CDR3 length: 13 amino acids. CDR1 SGHVS and CDR2 FNYEAQ come from the germline V gene. Here the CDR3 reads CASSLAGGYEQYF. CDR3 nucleotides: TGTGCCAGCAGCTTAGCGGGGGGGTACGAGCAGTACTTC.

The genes are TRBV5-6 and TRBJ2-3; no clear D gene. V lost 2 bases to trimming and J lost 2 bases, with 15 bases between them. The CDR3 extends over 16 amino acids. The V gene's germline CDR1 is SGHDT and CDR2 YYEEEE. The CDR3 nucleotides read TGTGCCAGCAGCTTAACAGCAGGTCTAAACACAGATACGCAGTATTTT. Protein sequence: CASSLTAGLNTDTQYF. Variable domain in full (rest from reference TRBV5-6 and TRBJ2-3): DAGVTQSPTHLIKTRGQQVTLRCSPKSGHDTVSWYQQALGQGPQFIFQYYEEEERQRGNFPDRFSGHQFPNYSSELNVNALLLGDSALYLCASSLTAGLNTDTQYFGPGTRLTVL.

The V call is TRBV6-1, the J call TRBJ2-7, with 8 positions matching TRBD1. V shed 3 bases and J 5 bases; nucleotides not matched to a gene: 9. Germline loops: CDR1 MNHNS, CDR2 SASEGT. The CDR3 extends over 15 amino acids. The CDR3 nucleotides read TGTGCCAGCAGTGATACCCGACAGGGGCTCCACGAGCAGTACTTC. Protein: CASSDTRQGLHEQYF.

This chain links TRBV7-2 with TRBJ1-3; no firm D call. V was pared by 5 bases and J by 11 bases, with 16 bases between. The CDR3 is 13 amino acids. Germline values: CDR1 SGHTA, CDR2 FQGNSA. The CDR3 DNA reads TGTGCCAGCAGCGTACAAGGGTTTGGTGCCATATATTTT. Residues: CASSVQGFGAIYF. Together with reference TRBV7-2 and TRBJ1-3, the CDR3 gives the full variable domain: GAGVSQSPSNKVTEKGKDVELRCDPISGHTALYWYRQSLGQGLEFLIYFQGNSAPDKSGLPSDRFSAERTGGSVSTLTIQRTQQEDSAVYLCASSVQGFGAIYFGEGSWLTVV.

The chain has TRBV28 and TRBJ2-7; D gene ambiguous. In germline, CDR1 is MDHEN, CDR2 SYDVKM. V was shortened by 3 bases and J by 3 bases, with 6 bases between the two germline ends. The CDR3 loop spans 12 amino acids. CDR3 loop: CASSFTLYEQYF. The CDR3 coding sequence is TGTGCCAGCAGTTTCACGCTCTACGAGCAGTACTTC.

V and J are TRBV27 and TRBJ2-7; D gene uncertain. V was trimmed by 4 bases and J by 2 bases, leaving 12 bases between them. This CDR3 region has 14 residues. Germline-derived CDR1 and CDR2 are MNHEY and SMNVEV (reference sequence). The CDR3 region is CASSSGPRAYEQYF. CDR3 coding DNA: TGTGCCAGCAGTTCCGGGCCGCGTGCCTACGAGCAGTACTTC.